Each of the 30 T cell receptor beta chains below was sequenced from the same sample in a study of beta chain features in type 1 diabetes. TCRB transcripts that were expressed got sequenced, as all of the isolated RNA had been reverse transcribed. Libraries were prepared by immunoSEQ multiplex PCR; TCRdb keeps only in-frame clonotypes and omits some of them. Of roughly 300,000 clones listed, 12% to 15% are singletons. Material for sequencing was central memory CD4+ T cells from blood. These TCRs come from a man younger than 45 in good health.

This clone was detected a few times. The chain employs TRBV18 and TRBJ1-2, with D possibly being TRBD1 (5 bases). The V and J ends lost 4 bases and 2 bases respectively, with 11 bases between them. The CDR3 is 14 residues long. CDR1 KGHSH and CDR2 LQKENI come from the germline V gene. Written as DNA, the CDR3 is TGTGCCAGCTCACGAGGCAGGGCGAACTATGGCTACACCTTC. Translation gives CASSRGRANYGYTF. Looking up the rest from reference TRBV18 and TRBJ1-2 gives the full variable domain: NAGVMQNPRHLVRRRGQEARLRCSPMKGHSHVYWYRQLPEEGLKFMVYLQKENIIDESGMPKERFSAEFPKEGPSILRIQQVVRGDSAAYFCASSRGRANYGYTFGSGTRLTVV.

This chain connects TRBV15 to TRBJ1-5; no clear D gene. The CDR3 runs to 15 residues. CDR1 LNHNV and CDR2 YYDKDF come from the germline V gene (reference sequence). The germline V and J ends were trimmed by 0 bases and 3 bases, with 9 bases remaining between them. The chain's CDR3 is CATSRDHGDNQPQHF. The CDR3 DNA follows: TGTGCCACCAGCAGAGATCACGGGGACAATCAGCCCCAGCATTTT.

As concerns this clone: The same CDR3 also results from other DNA sequences found in this sample. This rearrangement joins TRBV5-1 to TRBJ1-2; 7 bases agree with TRBD1. The ends lost 2 bases at V and 5 bases at J; junction bases unmatched: 9. Germline assignment: CDR1 SGHRS and CDR2 YFSETQ. The CDR3 spans 15 residues. In DNA form, the CDR3 reads TGCGCCAGCAGCTTAGACGGACAGGCCCTTTATGGCTACACCTTC. Its protein is CASSLDGQALYGYTF.

The V and J genes are TRBV4-3 and TRBJ2-1; 7 positions agree with TRBD1. The CDR3 covers 15 residues. With V trimmed by 3 bases and J by 8 bases, 10 bases remained unmatched. Germline values: CDR1 LGHNA, CDR2 YSLEER. CDR3 sequence reads: CASSHLRQGWDEQFF. CDR3 in DNA: TGCGCCAGCAGCCATCTGAGACAGGGCTGGGATGAGCAGTTCTTC.

This clone was observed a few times. CDR3 residues: CASSFKETQYF. The CDR3 coding sequence is TGTGCCAGCAGCTTTAAGGAGACCCAGTACTTC. The rearrangement uses TRBV7-6 and TRBJ2-5; D remains unclear. Trimming pared 3 bases from V and 5 bases from J, leaving 4 bases between. This CDR3 comprises 11 residues. CDR1 and CDR2 from the germline V gene are SGHVS and FNYEAQ.

V gene TRBV6-5 combines with J gene TRBJ1-2; 9 bases fit TRBD1. V trimming: 5 bases; J trimming: 4 bases; junction bases outside the gene matches: 5. The germline V gene has CDR1 MNHEY and CDR2 SVGAGI. CDR3 length: 14 residues. The CDR3 coding sequence is TGTGCCAGCAGTCCCGGGACAGGGTTCTATGGCTACACCTTC. Its translation is CASSPGTGFYGYTF.

This clone was observed at least ten times. The rearrangement uses TRBV14 and TRBJ2-1; D is uncertain. This CDR3 has 11 residues. Germline V gives CDR1 SGHDN, CDR2 FVKESK. V dropped 1 base and J dropped 7 bases, with 2 bases sitting between them. This chain's CDR3 is CASSQVNEQFF. CDR3 DNA sequence: TGTGCCAGCAGCCAAGTGAATGAGCAGTTCTTC.

This clone was observed at least ten times. This chain links TRBV7-2 with TRBJ1-2; 11 bases match TRBD1. The CDR3 consists of 14 residues. Germline-derived CDR1 and CDR2 are SGHTA and FQGNSA. The V segment lost 3 bases and the J segment 8 bases; nucleotides outside the gene matches: 5. CDR3 DNA sequence: TGTGCCAGCAGCTTGGGGACAGGGGGAAGGGGCTACACCTTC. Protein product: CASSLGTGGRGYTF.

This clone was seen a handful of times. The rearrangement joins TRBV27 to TRBJ1-6, with D unresolved. Germline V gene sequence: CDR1 MNHEY, CDR2 SMNVEV (reference sequence). CDR3 size: 12 residues. With 7 bases removed from V and 10 bases from J, the gap between germline ends came to 11 bases. The CDR3: CASIRGKSPLHF. CDR3 in DNA: TGTGCCAGCATCCGTGGGAAATCACCCCTCCACTTT.

The chain employs TRBV11-3 and TRBJ2-1; weak D call: TRBD1 (5 bases). There are 16 residues in the CDR3. Between the trimmed V and J ends, which lost 4 bases and 6 bases, there was a span of 19 bases. The germline V gene encodes CDR1 SGHNT and CDR2 YENEEA. The DNA of the CDR3 is TGTGCCAGCAGCTCCAGGGTGGGCAGGGTCGGCAATGAGCAGTTCTTC. It yields the protein CASSSRVGRVGNEQFF.

This clone has more than one count but fewer than ten. The likely explanation is a read error, given a far larger clone one base away. The gene calls are TRBV7-2 and TRBJ2-6; D possibly uses TRBD1 or TRBD2 (5 bases each). Per germline, CDR1 SGHTA and CDR2 FQGNSA. The CDR3 is 16 residues long. Between the trimmed V and J ends, which lost 6 bases and 0 bases, there was a span of 12 bases. As DNA, the CDR3 is TGTGCCAGCAGGGGGGATACGGGCTCTGGGGCCAACGTCCTGACTTTC. Protein sequence: CASRGDTGSGANVLTF. Supplemented by reference TRBV7-2 and TRBJ2-6, the full variable domain reads GAGVSQSPSNKVTEKGKDVELRCDPISGHTALYWYRQSLGQGLEFLIYFQGNSAPDKSGLPSDRFSAERTGGSVSTLTIQRTQQEDSAVYLCASRGDTGSGANVLTFGAGSRLTVL.

About this clone: Within the sample, other DNA sequences also encode this same CDR3. The V gene is TRBV6-5, the J gene TRBJ2-1; TRBD2 is a possible D gene (5 bases). Looked up from germline, CDR1 is MNHEY and CDR2 is SVGAGI. Trimming shortened V by 6 bases and J by 6 bases, and 12 bases separated the two germline ends. This CDR3 is built from 13 residues. CDR3 amino acids: CASSLASGNEQFF. The CDR3 nucleotides read TGTGCCAGCAGCCTAGCTTCTGGCAATGAGCAGTTCTTC.

V is TRBV30 and J is TRBJ2-2; 7 nucleotides match TRBD1. Trimming removed 2 bases from V and 5 bases from J; junction bases left unmatched: 8. CDR3 length: 15 amino acids. Germline loops: CDR1 GTSNPN, CDR2 SVGIG (reference sequence). CDR3 residues: CAWSPGGGLTGELFF. The CDR3 DNA sequence: TGTGCCTGGAGTCCAGGGGGTGGTTTAACCGGGGAGCTGTTTTTT.

This clone appeared a few times. The V call is TRBV5-4, the J call TRBJ2-2; 7 bases are a match to TRBD2. Unmatched junction bases numbered 6, after V lost 3 bases and J lost 7 bases. The CDR3 sequence is 14 residues long. The germline V gene has CDR1 SGHNT and CDR2 YYREEE (reference sequence). The CDR3, as DNA: TGTGCCAGCAGCTCAAGGACTAGTAACGGGGAGCTGTTTTTT. It specifies CASSSRTSNGELFF.

V gene TRBV4-3 combines with J gene TRBJ1-4; D possibly corresponds to TRBD1 (6 bases). Trimming removed 1 base at V and 8 bases at J, with 14 bases between. This CDR3 is built from 15 residues. CDR1 LGHNA and CDR2 YSLEER come from the germline V gene. The CDR3 here is CASSQAGGAYEKLFF. The CDR3 nucleotides are TGCGCCAGCAGCCAAGCGGGGGGGGCGTACGAAAAACTGTTTTTT.

This sequence joins TRBV30 and TRBJ1-4; D is unresolved. The CDR3 is made up of 14 amino acids. V gave up 3 bases and J gave up 0 bases, with 8 bases separating them. The germline CDR1 and CDR2 sequences are GTSNPN and SVGIG (reference sequence). CDR3: CAWRSYPTNEKLFF. In DNA form, the CDR3 reads TGTGCCTGGAGAAGCTATCCAACTAATGAAAAACTGTTTTTT.

There are a few counts of this clone. The chain joins TRBV7-8 to TRBJ2-7; tentatively, D is TRBD2 (5 bases). Trimming stripped 1 base from V and 0 bases from J, with 7 bases between. The CDR3 contains 14 residues. CDR1 SGHVS and CDR2 FQNEAQ come from the germline V gene. CDR3 sequence reads: CASSLVGSSYEQYV. The CDR3 bases are TGTGCCAGCAGCTTAGTGGGGAGCTCCTACGAGCAGTACGTC.

This clone was picked up one time. The chain links TRBV5-4 to TRBJ2-7; D gene ambiguous. The CDR3 is 14 amino acids. Germline CDR1 is SGHNT and CDR2 is YYREEE (reference sequence). V was clipped by 2 bases and J by 6 bases, with 15 bases between them. The CDR3 is CASSFRFPDREQYV. The CDR3, as DNA: TGTGCCAGCAGCTTTCGTTTCCCAGACCGCGAGCAGTACGTC.

This chain links TRBV10-3 with TRBJ2-7; D unresolved. Trimming took off 10 bases at V and 2 bases at J, with 12 bases between the two ends. This CDR3 spans 12 amino acids. Germline V gene lookup returns CDR1 ENHRY and CDR2 SYGVKD. The CDR3 protein is CASRADPYEQYV. The CDR3 bases are TGTGCCAGCCGGGCCGATCCCTACGAGCAGTACGTC.

This clone was recorded a few times. The V and J genes are TRBV11-2 and TRBJ2-3; possible D gene TRBD1, 5 bases. The CDR3 is made up of 14 amino acids. Per the germline V gene, CDR1 is SGHAT and CDR2 is FQNNGV. The V and J ends lost 3 bases and 2 bases respectively, with 9 bases between them. The CDR3 region is CASSLGLPTDTQYF. The CDR3 nucleotides read TGTGCCAGCAGCTTGGGGCTACCCACAGATACGCAGTATTTT.

This chain connects TRBV6-1 to TRBJ2-5, with TRBD2 identical over 8 bases. This CDR3 is built from 15 residues. The germline V gene encodes CDR1 MNHNS and CDR2 SASEGT. Trimming took 6 bases from V and 2 from J; bases not matched to a gene: 8. The CDR3: CASSVGASGQETQYF. In DNA, the CDR3 is TGTGCCAGCAGCGTGGGGGCTAGCGGGCAAGAGACCCAGTACTTC.

This clone has only a few counts. The V call is TRBV30, the J call TRBJ2-1; the match to TRBD1 covers 7 bases. The germline V gene encodes CDR1 GTSNPN and CDR2 SVGIG (reference sequence). Trimming at V came to 5 bases and at J to 5 bases, leaving 3 bases not matched to a gene. The CDR3 has 12 residues. The CDR3 loop reads CAWGQANNEQFF. The CDR3 coding sequence is TGTGCCTGGGGACAGGCTAACAATGAGCAGTTCTTC.

The chain is built from TRBV7-8 and TRBJ2-1; D may match TRBD1 or TRBD2 (5 bases each). The CDR3 runs to 15 residues. Germline CDR1 reads SGHVS; CDR2 reads FQNEAQ. V was cut by 9 bases and J by 5 bases, with 20 bases left in between. The CDR3 DNA is TGTGCCAGTTTCGACCCCGGGACCGTAAACAATGAGCAGTTCTTC. Translated: CASFDPGTVNNEQFF.

The chain couples TRBV6-5 to TRBJ2-1; 7 positions agree with TRBD2. The CDR3 extends over 14 amino acids. Germline values: CDR1 MNHEY, CDR2 SVGAGI. V was clipped by 6 bases and J by 6 bases; unmatched bases: 8. The CDR3 region is CASRSIAGINEQFF. The CDR3 DNA reads TGTGCCAGCAGAAGTATAGCGGGTATCAATGAGCAGTTCTTC.

Many counts were recorded for this clone. The rearrangement joins TRBV6-5 to TRBJ2-3; D ambiguous. With 6 bases removed from V and 6 bases from J, the gap between germline ends came to 10 bases. This CDR3 has 12 residues. Germline loops: CDR1 MNHEY, CDR2 SVGAGI. CDR3 coding DNA: TGTGCCAGCAGCCGCCCTGGGGATACGCAGTATTTT. This translates into CASSRPGDTQYF.

In its sample, this clone was seen a few times. The V and J genes are TRBV19 and TRBJ2-3; D is possibly TRBD2 (6 bases). Germline values: CDR1 LNHDA, CDR2 SQIVND (reference sequence). This CDR3 is built from 14 residues. V lost 4 bases, J lost 0 bases, and 8 bases lay in between. This CDR3 reads CASSSGTSTDTQYF. The CDR3, as DNA: TGTGCCAGTAGTAGCGGGACTAGCACAGATACGCAGTATTTT.

The gene calls are TRBV5-1 and TRBJ1-2; 9 nucleotides agree with TRBD1. V was pared by 3 bases and J by 6 bases, with 9 bases of the junction left unmatched. The CDR3 is made up of 15 amino acids. Germline CDR1 and CDR2: SGHRS and YFSETQ. The CDR3 region has the DNA TGCGCCAGCAGCTCAACGACAGGGGGTGCAAATGGCTACACCTTC. Translation gives CASSSTTGGANGYTF.

V and J are TRBV30 and TRBJ1-2; D gene ambiguous. Per the germline V gene, CDR1 is GTSNPN and CDR2 is SVGIG (reference sequence). The V end lost 0 bases, the J end lost 4 bases, and 6 bases lay between the germline ends. CDR3 length: 12 residues. CDR3 nucleotides: TGTGCCTGGAGTGTCGACTTCTATGGCTACACCTTC. Amino acid sequence: CAWSVDFYGYTF.

The chain uses TRBV18 and TRBJ1-5; no definite D call. This CDR3 region has 14 residues. Germline V gene sequence: CDR1 KGHSH, CDR2 LQKENI. V was shortened by 3 bases and J by 2 bases, with 8 bases between the two germline ends. The CDR3 DNA is TGTGCCAGCTCACCGACGGAGGGCAATCAGCCCCAGCATTTT. Protein sequence: CASSPTEGNQPQHF.

Ten or more counts support this clone. The chain joins TRBV5-4 to TRBJ2-5, with a tentative D call TRBD2 (6 bases). From germline, CDR1 is SGHNT and CDR2 YYREEE (reference sequence). The CDR3 covers 13 residues. V dropped 4 bases and J dropped 4 bases, with 11 bases sitting between them. The CDR3 sequence is CASSPTGGETQYF. The CDR3 coding sequence is TGTGCCAGCAGCCCTACCGGGGGAGAGACCCAGTACTTC.